These 11 T cell receptor beta chains share one sample of origin, sequenced in a study of blood T cell repertoires in COVID-19. Repertoires were generated with immunoSEQ multiplex PCR, while TCRdb's copy carries only in-frame clones and drops some. The sample carries about 280,000 clones, approximately 90% recorded once. Sequencing was carried out using PBMCs or T cells enriched from blood (not recorded which). The receptors shown here come from a woman in her 30s with acute COVID-19.

V and J are TRBV28 and TRBJ1-4; the match to TRBD1 covers 9 bases. Per germline, CDR1 MDHEN and CDR2 SYDVKM. V shed 5 bases and J 10 bases; nucleotides not matched to a gene: 8. CDR3 length: 14 residues. The CDR3 bases are TGTGCCAGCAGTCCGGGACAGGGTCTTGGAAAACTGTTTTTT. Translating gives CASSPGQGLGKLFF.

The rearrangement uses TRBV4-1 and TRBJ1-6; D uncertain. V gave up 0 bases and J gave up 14 bases, with 11 bases separating them. The CDR3 spans 13 residues. Germline V gene sequence: CDR1 MGHRA, CDR2 YSYEKL. The CDR3 sequence is CASSQEGSSSLHF. CDR3 in DNA: TGCGCCAGCAGCCAAGAAGGGAGCTCATCCCTCCACTTT.

V and J are TRBV7-2 and TRBJ2-7, with D perhaps matching TRBD2 (6 bases). CDR1 and CDR2 (germline): SGHTA, FQGNSA. The CDR3 is 16 amino acids. V lost 3 bases, J lost 0 bases, and 15 bases lay in between. The CDR3 bases are TGTGCCAGCAGCTTTTCGGGGGTAGGGACCTCCTACGAGCAGTACTTC. This sequence encodes CASSFSGVGTSYEQYF.

The chain recombines TRBV21-1 with TRBJ1-1. TRBV21-1 corresponds to a pseudogene. The CDR3 has 17 residues. The CDR3 nucleotides read TGTGCCAGCAGCAAAGAGTATATATGGACGGGAGGTATCCTAGCTTTCTTT. Its protein product is CASSKEYIWTGGILAFF.

The V call is TRBV27, the J call TRBJ1-3; D perhaps matches TRBD1 (5 bases). There are 14 residues in the CDR3. Deletions cut 4 bases from V and 4 bases from J, with 11 bases between. The V gene's germline CDR1 is MNHEY and CDR2 SMNVEV (reference sequence). CDR3 amino acids: CASSSPGRGNTIYF. The CDR3 DNA reads TGTGCCAGCAGTTCCCCAGGGAGGGGAAACACCATATATTTT.

A single count supports this clone. The chain has TRBV3-1 (or the pseudogene TRBV3-2) and TRBJ1-6; 9 bases are a match to TRBD1. Germline CDR1 is LGHDT and CDR2 is YNNKEL (reference sequence). The CDR3 has 16 amino acids. Trimming took 3 bases from V and 7 from J; bases not matched to a gene: 7. The CDR3: CASSHPPGQGNSPLHF. The CDR3 bases are TGTGCCAGCAGCCATCCGCCAGGACAGGGGAATTCACCCCTCCACTTT.

The chain couples TRBV6-5 to TRBJ1-3; a possible D gene is TRBD1 (5 bases). The CDR3 covers 15 residues. Trimming took off 2 bases at V and 4 bases at J, with 12 bases between the two ends. Looked up from germline, CDR1 is MNHEY and CDR2 is SVGAGI. CDR3: CASSYGANVGNTIYF. The CDR3 nucleotides are TGTGCCAGCAGTTACGGGGCGAATGTAGGAAACACCATATATTTT.

The CDR3 nucleotides are TGCGCCAGCAGCTTCGGTCTCAGAGGACTAGCGGGCCACAATGAGCAGTTCTTC. Translated: CASSFGLRGLAGHNEQFF. This chain uses TRBV5-1 with TRBJ2-1; TRBD2 matches at 11 bases. The germline gives CDR1 SGHRS, CDR2 YFSETQ. The CDR3 has 18 amino acids. V lost 2 bases and J lost 5; bases outside the gene matches: 12.

This chain links TRBV4-1 with TRBJ1-1, with 7 bases identical to TRBD1. V shed 3 bases, J shed 4 bases, and the junction held 5 bases outside the gene matches. The germline V gene encodes CDR1 MGHRA and CDR2 YSYEKL. CDR3 length equals 14 residues. DNA of the CDR3: TGCGCCAGCAGCCACAAAAACAGGGGCACTGAAGCTTTCTTT. Its protein is CASSHKNRGTEAFF.

The chain links TRBV27 to TRBJ1-4; maybe TRBD1 (5 bases). The V gene lost 5 bases and the J gene lost 0 bases, with 16 bases spanning the gap. Per germline, CDR1 MNHEY and CDR2 SMNVEV (reference sequence). CDR3 length: 17 residues. Here the CDR3 reads CASSAGHISATNEKLFF. The CDR3, as DNA: TGTGCCAGCAGTGCCGGACATATTAGTGCAACTAATGAAAAACTGTTTTTT.

The J gene is TRBJ2-5, the V gene TRBV13; no firm D call. CDR3 size: 14 residues. Trimming shortened V by 0 bases and J by 1 base, and 6 bases separated the two germline ends. Germline CDR1 and CDR2: PRHDT and FYEKMQ (reference sequence). CDR3 protein: CASSLGTTQETQYF. The CDR3 region has the DNA TGTGCCAGCAGCTTAGGGACAACCCAAGAGACCCAGTACTTC.